What follows describes a single TCR beta chain. The antigen is unknown. The source of the sample is a study of a mutant IDH1 vaccine in newly diagnosed glioma. Study-wide context: Vaccination started 4-6 weeks after radiotherapy alone, or with temozolomide cycles. Earlier therapy was either radiotherapy, temozolomide, or both, and most got both.

Assay used: immunoSEQ multiplex PCR; TCRdb lists only in-frame clones, some missing. The sample has tens of thousands of clones, approximately 92% seen once; the top ten hold about 1.5%. The time point here: week 35, safety follow-up. The content of each vaccine dose was 300 ug of mutant IDH1 20-mer peptide, and topical imiquimod accompanied it. During weeks 1, 3, 5, 7, 11, 15, 19 and 23, patients received eight vaccinations. The length of the CDR3 is 15 residues. Germline assignment: CDR1 SGHRS and CDR2 YFSETQ. The V end was cut by 4 bases, the J end by 4 bases, with 17 bases between. This clonotype was obtained from a man between 35 and 55 years old with glioma. The V call is TRBV5-1, the J call TRBJ1-1; TRBD1 might be the D (6 bases). The sequencing here drew on PBMCs, taken from a glioma patient whose treatment included an IDH1 peptide vaccine. CDR3 loop: CASSPALGTRTEAFF. CDR3 DNA sequence: TGCGCCAGCAGCCCGGCCCTTGGGACACGCACTGAAGCTTTCTTT.